What follows are 9 T cell receptor beta chains derived from one specimen sequenced in a study of response to subunit inactivated influenza vaccine. TCRdb processed the RT-PCR reads anew with MiXCR; each CDR3 protein has one entry. This sample carries hundreds of thousands of distinct CDR3 sequences, approximately 14% of them seen once, and the ten largest clones take around 7%. The specimen comprised PBMCs from blood, sampled less than 15 days before vaccination. The receptors originated from a middle-aged man who received an inactivated influenza vaccine.

This clonotype showed up many times. The J gene is TRBJ1-2, the V gene TRBV12-3 or TRBV12-4; D unresolved. The CDR3 contains 13 residues. The ends were cut back, 7 bases at V and 2 bases at J, with 11 bases in the middle. CDR3 region: CASTQRRNYGYTF. The CDR3 DNA follows: TGTGCCAGCACTCAACGGCGGAACTATGGCTACACCTTC.

This clonotype was counted a few times. As DNA, the CDR3 is TGTGCCAGCAGCTCCGCGGGGCCAGCTTTCTTT. Its translation: CASSSAGPAFF. This sequence joins TRBV7-2 and TRBJ1-1; D possibly corresponds to TRBD1 (5 bases). The CDR3 totals 11 residues. CDR1 SGHTA and CDR2 FQGNSA come from the germline V gene. V was trimmed by 4 bases and J by 10 bases, leaving 10 bases between them.

This clonotype was detected many times. The chain links TRBV4-3 to TRBJ2-1, with 7 bases matching TRBD2. The CDR3 sequence is 14 residues long. Unmatched junction bases numbered 6, after V lost 1 base and J lost 9 bases. Germline assignment: CDR1 LGHNA and CDR2 YSLEER. CDR3 loop: CASSQGLAGGEQFF. For the CDR3, the DNA is TGCGCCAGCAGCCAAGGTTTAGCGGGTGGTGAGCAGTTCTTC.

In this sample, this clonotype turned up a few times. The rearrangement uses TRBV12-3 or TRBV12-4 and TRBJ2-7; D call uncertain. The CDR3 sequence is 13 residues long. V lost 3 bases and J 3 bases, leaving 9 bases between the germline ends. CDR3: CASSFRRHYEQYF. In DNA, the CDR3 is TGTGCCAGCAGTTTTCGTCGGCACTACGAGCAGTACTTC.

J is TRBJ2-1 and V is TRBV20-1; 9 positions agree with TRBD2. Trimming took 5 bases from V and 4 from J; bases not matched to a gene: 12. CDR3 length: 16 residues. The V gene's germline CDR1 is DFQATT and CDR2 SNEGSKA (reference sequence). The CDR3 coding sequence is TGCAGTGCTTTTTCAGCGGGGGGTTCTTCTTACAATGAGCAGTTCTTC. It is translated as CSAFSAGGSSYNEQFF.

This clonotype was seen only a few times. The CDR3 region is CASSQMLAANEQFF. The CDR3 DNA reads TGTGCCAGCAGCCAGATGTTAGCGGCCAATGAGCAGTTCTTC. This rearrangement joins TRBV3-1 to TRBJ2-1; tentatively, D is TRBD2 (6 bases). This CDR3 region has 14 residues. The V end was cut by 3 bases, the J end by 6 bases, with 12 bases between. Germline CDR1 LGHDT, CDR2 YNNKEL (reference sequence).

This rearrangement joins TRBV6-5 to TRBJ2-3; tentative D call: TRBD2 (6 bases). The CDR3 is 15 residues long. Germline V gene sequence: CDR1 MNHEY, CDR2 SVGAGI. Trimming left V 2 bases short and J 2 bases short, with 11 bases between. CDR3 in amino acids: CASSYPRGYTDTQYF. CDR3 nucleotides: TGTGCCAGCAGTTACCCCCGGGGGTACACAGATACGCAGTATTTT.

This clonotype was counted many times. J is TRBJ2-1 and V is TRBV20-1; 8 bases fit TRBD2. The CDR3 has 15 residues. With V trimmed by 2 bases and J by 5 bases, 8 bases remained unmatched. Germline-derived CDR1 and CDR2 are DFQATT and SNEGSKA (reference sequence). The chain's CDR3 is CSARRQVAGHNEQFF. CDR3 sequence (DNA): TGCAGTGCTAGAAGGCAAGTAGCGGGACACAATGAGCAGTTCTTC.

This clonotype showed up just a few times. This chain uses TRBV21-1 with TRBJ2-7; TRBD2, the D gene given by the table, was not confirmed from the DNA. TRBV21-1 is a pseudogene. The CDR3 runs to 21 residues. CDR3 in amino acids: CASSKEVSGTSVTLSSYEQYF. CDR3 DNA sequence: TGTGCCAGCAGCAAAGAGGTTTCCGGGACTAGCGTTACCTTAAGCTCCTACGAGCAGTACTTC.